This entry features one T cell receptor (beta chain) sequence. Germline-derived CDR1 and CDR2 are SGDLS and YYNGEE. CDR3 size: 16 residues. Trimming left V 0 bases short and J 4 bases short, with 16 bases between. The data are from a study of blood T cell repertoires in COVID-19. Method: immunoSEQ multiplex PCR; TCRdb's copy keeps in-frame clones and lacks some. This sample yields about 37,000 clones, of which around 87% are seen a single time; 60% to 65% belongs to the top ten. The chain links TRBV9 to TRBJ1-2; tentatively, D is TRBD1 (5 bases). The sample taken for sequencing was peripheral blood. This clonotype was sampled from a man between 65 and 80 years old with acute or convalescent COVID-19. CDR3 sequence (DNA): TGTGCCAGCAGCGTAGTCGGGCAGGGAGGCGGCTATGGCTACACCTTC. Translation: CASSVVGQGGGYGYTF.